This T cell receptor beta chain was captured in a study of PD-1 blockade in classical Hodgkin lymphoma. Here immunoSEQ multiplex PCR was the method, and the copy in TCRdb shows in-frame clones only, minus some. The sample lists roughly 50,000 clones; 80% were seen once. Germline values: CDR1 SGHRS, CDR2 YFSETQ. V shed 3 bases and J shed 6 bases, with 10 bases lying between them. This CDR3 comprises 12 residues. Every one of the patients relapsed after autologous stem cell transplantation (brentuximab vedotin exposure was variable). The TCR originated in a human donor with classical Hodgkin lymphoma. This chain joins TRBV5-1 and TRBJ2-7, with D perhaps given as TRBD1 or TRBD2 (5 bases each). Sequencing was performed on peripheral blood mononuclear cells (PBMCs), taken before the second cycle of nivolumab. Written as DNA, the CDR3 is TGCGCCAGCAGCTCACCCGGGACCGAGCAGTACTTC. Its translation: CASSSPGTEQYF.